The subject of this entry is one T cell receptor (beta chain). This entry belongs to a study of human T cells and chemical hapten exposure. From the RACE reads, TCRdb called clonotypes with MiXCR, one entry per CDR3 protein. The table shows about 80,000 distinct CDR3 sequences, with approximately 10% occurring only once. The CDR3 sequence is 12 residues long. Time point denoted: patch test 2, 6 weeks after DPC sensitization. Documented treatment: therapeutic diphenylcyclopropenone sensitization with weekly scalp DPC. V usage is TRBV21-1 and J usage is TRBJ2-7; the table's D call TRBD1 went unverified against the DNA. TRBV21-1 is an annotated pseudogene. The TCR sequence derives from a young woman with alopecia areata. Some clones in this sample may be carry-over from other donors' samples. The specimen was whole blood, collected in connection with sensitization to the hapten diphenylcyclopropenone (DPC). The DNA of the CDR3 is TGTGCCAGCCGCCCACGGAGCTACGAGCAGTACTTC. This translates into CASRPRSYEQYF.